Presented here are 17 T cell receptor beta chains from one specimen sequenced in a study of CD8 T cells in acute hepatitis C reinfection. This table comes from immunoSEQ multiplex PCR, and its TCRdb copy is limited to in-frame clones, with some not included. The sample records 30,000 to 40,000 clones, approximately 83% being singletons. Time point defined: naive CD8 control sorted from an acute-time-point sample. Sample: naive CD8+ T cells from PBMCs. Source of these receptors: a woman between 18 and 30 years old who spontaneously cleared hepatitis C infection.

The chain couples TRBV6-1 to TRBJ1-2, with D tentatively TRBD1 (5 bases). The CDR3 is 16 residues long. Per the germline V gene, CDR1 is MNHNS and CDR2 is SASEGT. V was clipped by 2 bases and J by 7 bases, with 20 bases between them. Here the CDR3 reads CASSEKFTGGLGGYTF. CDR3 sequence (DNA): TGTGCCAGCAGTGAAAAGTTCACAGGAGGACTAGGTGGCTACACCTTC.

The V call is TRBV19, the J call TRBJ1-1, with TRBD1 as a possible D gene (6 bases). This CDR3 is 14 amino acids long. Germline CDR1 and CDR2: LNHDA and SQIVND (reference sequence). V was cut by 8 bases and J by 4 bases, with 17 bases left in between. CDR3 sequence: CASAVGGRVTEAFF. The CDR3 DNA sequence: TGTGCCAGTGCAGTCGGGGGGCGGGTCACTGAAGCTTTCTTT.

This chain links TRBV13 with TRBJ1-5; D remains unclear. The germline V and J ends were trimmed by 2 bases and 0 bases, with 8 bases remaining between them. This CDR3 contains 15 residues. Germline assignment: CDR1 PRHDT and CDR2 FYEKMQ (reference sequence). The CDR3 reads CASSLNRDSNQPQHF. The CDR3 nucleotides read TGTGCCAGCAGCTTAAACAGAGATAGCAATCAGCCCCAGCATTTT.

The rearrangement uses TRBV5-1 and TRBJ2-1, with TRBD2 matching 9 bases. J lost 0 bases, V lost 4 bases, and 14 bases had no gene match. Per germline, CDR1 SGHRS and CDR2 YFSETQ. CDR3 length: 19 residues. The CDR3 here is CASSGKTSGGESSYNEQFF. Written as DNA, the CDR3 is TGCGCCAGCAGCGGGAAGACTAGCGGAGGGGAAAGCTCCTACAATGAGCAGTTCTTC.

This clone appeared a few times. The V call is TRBV27, the J call TRBJ1-1; D remains unclear. This CDR3 is 12 amino acids long. Trimming took 4 bases from V and 10 from J, leaving 13 bases between them. CDR1 and CDR2 from the germline V gene are MNHEY and SMNVEV (reference sequence). CDR3 in amino acids: CASSSPSFVAFF. In nucleotides, the CDR3 is TGTGCCAGCAGTTCCCCAAGTTTTGTAGCTTTCTTT.

The chain links TRBV9 to TRBJ2-2; D is possibly TRBD2 (6 bases). The ends were cut back, 2 bases at V and 0 bases at J, with 17 bases in the middle. This CDR3 has 18 amino acids. Germline V lookup: CDR1 SGDLS, CDR2 YYNGEE. The CDR3 nucleotides are TGTGCCAGCAGCGTTCAACCCAGACTAGATACGAACACCGGGGAGCTGTTTTTT. Translation gives CASSVQPRLDTNTGELFF. The whole variable domain, remainder taken from reference TRBV9 and TRBJ2-2, is DSGVTQTPKHLITATGQRVTLRCSPRSGDLSVYWYQQSLDQGLQFLIQYYNGEERAKGNILERFSAQQFPDLHSELNLSSLELGDSALYFCASSVQPRLDTNTGELFFGEGSRLTVL.

V gene TRBV5-1 combines with J gene TRBJ2-7; tentative D call: TRBD2 (6 bases). V was shortened by 0 bases and J by 3 bases, with 10 bases between the two germline ends. CDR3 length: 14 residues. Germline lookup yields CDR1 SGHRS and CDR2 YFSETQ. CDR3: CASSLAGEVYEQYF. The CDR3 DNA reads TGCGCCAGCAGCTTGGCGGGAGAGGTCTACGAGCAGTACTTC.

The V and J genes are TRBV27 and TRBJ2-7, with D perhaps given as TRBD1 or TRBD2 (6 bases each). Looked up from germline, CDR1 is MNHEY and CDR2 is SMNVEV (reference sequence). Deletions cut 6 bases from V and 7 bases from J, with 19 bases between. The CDR3 is 14 amino acids. For the CDR3, the DNA is TGTGCCAGCAGACTGAGCTGGGGGGCTTTAGAGCAGTACTTC. Translation: CASRLSWGALEQYF.

The V and J genes are TRBV7-3 and TRBJ2-3; the D is unclear. Trimming removed 4 bases from V and 3 bases from J, with 8 bases in between. Germline V gives CDR1 SGHTA, CDR2 FQGTGA. The CDR3 totals 13 residues. CDR3 DNA: TGTGCCAGCAGCTCCTTGGGGACAGATACGCAGTATTTT. As protein: CASSSLGTDTQYF.

The chain links TRBV30 to TRBJ2-5; perhaps TRBD1 as D (6 bases). Germline CDR1 and CDR2: GTSNPN and SVGIG (reference sequence). V gave up 2 bases and J gave up 5 bases, with 21 bases separating them. This CDR3 region has 16 residues. CDR3 protein: CAWSTQGEQMGETQYF. The CDR3 coding sequence is TGTGCCTGGAGTACACAGGGAGAACAAATGGGGGAGACCCAGTACTTC.

The CDR3 DNA sequence: TGTGCCAGCAGCGGTCTTGACTACGAGCAGTACTTC. This gives the protein CASSGLDYEQYF. J is TRBJ2-7 and V is TRBV7-9; no definite D call. The CDR3 is 12 amino acids. V dropped 5 bases and J dropped 3 bases, with 8 bases sitting between them. Germline V CDR1 and CDR2: SEHNR, FQNEAQ (reference sequence).

The gene calls are TRBV14 and TRBJ2-7; tentative D call: TRBD1 (6 bases). The CDR3 totals 14 residues. V was pared by 5 bases and J by 3 bases, with 14 bases between. Germline loops: CDR1 SGHDN, CDR2 FVKESK. CDR3 sequence (DNA): TGTGCCAGCAGCGCATGGGACACGGACTACGAGCAGTACTTC. It translates to CASSAWDTDYEQYF.

The V and J genes are TRBV7-6 and TRBJ2-2; TRBD2 agrees at 13 bases. The V gene end was trimmed by 3 bases and the J gene end by 5 bases; junction bases not matched to a gene: 0. The CDR3 runs 15 residues. The V gene's germline CDR1 is SGHVS and CDR2 FNYEAQ. The CDR3 DNA sequence: TGTGCCAGCAGCTTGACTAGCGGGGGGACCGGGGAGCTGTTTTTT. Amino acids: CASSLTSGGTGELFF.

Here the CDR3 DNA reads TGTGCCAGCAGCTTAAATTGGGGGGATGAGCAGTTCTTC. This gives the protein CASSLNWGDEQFF. The rearrangement joins TRBV7-3 to TRBJ2-1; TRBD2 might be the D (6 bases). This CDR3 is built from 13 residues. The ends were cut back, 1 base at V and 8 bases at J, with 9 bases in the middle. CDR1 and CDR2 (germline): SGHTA, FQGTGA.

The genes are TRBV5-4 and TRBJ2-5; D gene uncertain. The length of the CDR3 is 11 residues. The germline V gene has CDR1 SGHNT and CDR2 YYREEE (reference sequence). Trimming removed 5 bases from V and 5 bases from J, with 7 bases in between. The CDR3: CASSFGETQYF. DNA of the CDR3: TGTGCCAGCAGTTTCGGGGAGACCCAGTACTTC.

This rearrangement joins TRBV7-9 to TRBJ2-7, with D perhaps assigned TRBD1 or TRBD2 (5 bases each). This CDR3 has 13 amino acids. Trimming removed 3 bases from V and 4 bases from J, with 10 bases in between. Germline lookup yields CDR1 SEHNR and CDR2 FQNEAQ (reference sequence). Here the CDR3 reads CASSFGTTYEQYF. CDR3 coding DNA: TGTGCCAGCAGCTTTGGGACGACTTACGAGCAGTACTTC.

The rearrangement joins TRBV28 to TRBJ2-5; 8 positions agree with TRBD1. CDR3 length: 13 amino acids. Germline CDR1 reads MDHEN; CDR2 reads SYDVKM. Trimming cost V 4 bases and J 4 bases; bases outside gene matches: 2. The CDR3 is CASSWGTGETQYF. CDR3 bases: TGTGCCAGCAGTTGGGGGACAGGAGAGACCCAGTACTTC.